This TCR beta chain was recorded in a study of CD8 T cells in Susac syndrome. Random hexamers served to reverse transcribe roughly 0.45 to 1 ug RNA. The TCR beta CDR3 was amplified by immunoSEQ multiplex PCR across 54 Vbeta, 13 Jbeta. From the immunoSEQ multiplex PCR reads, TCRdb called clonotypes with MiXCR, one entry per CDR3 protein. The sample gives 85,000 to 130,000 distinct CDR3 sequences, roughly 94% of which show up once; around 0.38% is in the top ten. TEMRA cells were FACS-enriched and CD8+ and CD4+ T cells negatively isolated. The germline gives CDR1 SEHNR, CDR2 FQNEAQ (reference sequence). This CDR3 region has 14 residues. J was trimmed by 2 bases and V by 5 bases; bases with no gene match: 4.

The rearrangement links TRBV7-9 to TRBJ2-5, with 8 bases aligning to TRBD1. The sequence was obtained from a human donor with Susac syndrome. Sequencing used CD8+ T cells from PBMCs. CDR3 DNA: TGTGCCAGCAGCCAAGACAGGGGTCAAGAGACCCAGTACTTC. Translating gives CASSQDRGQETQYF.